This T cell receptor beta chain was recorded in a study of blood T cell repertoires in COVID-19. This CDR3 region has 15 residues. Germline values: CDR1 SGHRS, CDR2 YFSETQ. J was trimmed by 6 bases and V by 6 bases; bases with no gene match: 11. The protocol was immunoSEQ multiplex PCR, while the TCRdb copy is restricted to in-frame clones and leaves out a portion. This sample has about 270,000 clones, with approximately 90% found just once. This rearrangement joins TRBV5-1 to TRBJ1-3, with TRBD1 matching over 8 bases. This TCR derives from a man aged 40-49 years who had been exposed to COVID-19. What was sequenced was PBMCs or T cells enriched from blood (not recorded which). The CDR3, as DNA: TGCGCCAGCATGAGTGGACAGGGAGGTATAAACACCATATATTTT. It specifies CASMSGQGGINTIYF.